These 31 T cell receptor beta chains originate from one sample sequenced in a study of CD8+ T cells in alopecia areata. Documented treatment: oral pan-JAK inhibitor, 5-10 mg twice daily. The sequencing template was cDNA reverse transcribed from extracted RNA. Produced via immunoSEQ multiplex PCR; TCRdb's table is partial and in-frame only. This table has about 210,000 clones, about three fifths appearing once. The specimen was CD4+ T cells sorted from blood, collected at week 4, from a patient treated with tofacitinib. The source is a human donor with alopecia areata.

This clone appeared a few times. This rearrangement joins TRBV30 to TRBJ1-1; tentatively, D is TRBD1 (6 bases). The CDR3 runs 14 residues. The germline CDR1 and CDR2 sequences are GTSNPN and SVGIG (reference sequence). The germline V and J ends were trimmed by 0 bases and 4 bases, with 12 bases remaining between them. The CDR3 sequence is CAWSVRRGPTEAFF. CDR3 nucleotide sequence: TGTGCCTGGAGTGTACGACGGGGGCCCACTGAAGCTTTCTTT.

V is TRBV15 and J is TRBJ1-5, with 8 bases aligning to TRBD1. J lost 0 bases, V lost 4 bases, and 11 bases had no gene match. Germline CDR1 LNHNV, CDR2 YYDKDF (reference sequence). CDR3 length equals 18 residues. CDR3 nucleotides: TGTGCCACCAGCATAGCCTGGGACAGGCTGAATAGCAATCAGCCCCAGCATTTT. Protein: CATSIAWDRLNSNQPQHF. The full variable domain, rest sourced from reference TRBV15 and TRBJ1-5, is DAMVIQNPRYQVTQFGKPVTLSCSQTLNHNVMYWYQQKSSQAPKLLFHYYDKDFNNEADTPDNFQSRRPNTSFCFLDIRSPGLGDTAMYLCATSIAWDRLNSNQPQHFGDGTRLSIL.

The chain joins TRBV29-1 to TRBJ1-1; 10 bases agree with TRBD1. After removal of 7 bases from V and 2 bases from J, the junction contained 4 bases not matched to a gene. CDR3 length equals 13 residues. Per the germline V gene, CDR1 is SQVTM and CDR2 is ANQGSEA. CDR3 region: CSASTGGNTEAFF. Here the CDR3 DNA reads TGCAGCGCTTCGACAGGGGGCAACACTGAAGCTTTCTTT.

This sequence joins TRBV7-2 and TRBJ1-2, with D possibly being TRBD1 (5 bases). V gave up 4 bases and J gave up 2 bases, with 11 bases separating them. The CDR3 contains 14 residues. Germline loops: CDR1 SGHTA, CDR2 FQGNSA. The CDR3 bases are TGTGCCAGCAGCTGGGACGTACGCAACTATGGCTACACCTTC. Translating it yields CASSWDVRNYGYTF.

In this sample, this clone turned up a few times. The CDR3 loop reads CASSDSGRTEAFF. CDR3 DNA: TGTGCCAGCAGTGATTCGGGACGCACTGAAGCTTTCTTT. The chain carries TRBV2 and TRBJ1-1; a possible D gene is TRBD1 (5 bases). The V gene's germline CDR1 is SNHLY and CDR2 FYNNEI. The ends were cut back, 3 bases at V and 4 bases at J, with 9 bases in the middle. The CDR3 runs to 13 residues.

This rearrangement joins TRBV25-1 to TRBJ1-2, with 7 bases aligning to TRBD1. The V segment lost 4 bases and the J segment 7 bases; nucleotides outside the gene matches: 9. Looked up from germline, CDR1 is MGHDK and CDR2 is SYGVNS. CDR3 length: 14 amino acids. In DNA, the CDR3 is TGTGCCAGCAGTGGAACCCGACAGGGAGGTGGCTACACCTTC. Its translation is CASSGTRQGGGYTF.

The V gene is TRBV30, the J gene TRBJ1-1, with unresolved D. This CDR3 is 13 amino acids long. In germline, CDR1 is GTSNPN, CDR2 SVGIG (reference sequence). Trimming removed 3 bases from V and 1 base from J, with 9 bases in between. CDR3 sequence reads: CAWRVNGNTEAFF. CDR3 nucleotide sequence: TGTGCCTGGAGAGTGAACGGGAACACTGAAGCTTTCTTT.

This sequence joins TRBV29-1 and TRBJ2-2; no firm D call. V lost 3 bases to trimming and J lost 2 bases, with 10 bases between them. Germline values: CDR1 SQVTM, CDR2 ANQGSEA. The CDR3 runs to 14 residues. CDR3 region: CSVDSMGNTGELFF. The CDR3 region has the DNA TGCAGCGTTGACAGTATGGGTAACACCGGGGAGCTGTTTTTT.

The chain joins TRBV18 to TRBJ1-1; TRBD1 matches at 10 bases. J gave up 4 bases and V 2 bases, and 1 base lay outside the gene matches. There are 14 residues in the CDR3. CDR1 is KGHSH and CDR2 is LQKENI in the germline V gene. CDR3 sequence (DNA): TGTGCCAGCTCACCAGGGACAGGGGTCACTGAAGCTTTCTTT. Its translation: CASSPGTGVTEAFF.

The chain employs TRBV29-1 and TRBJ1-2; no clear D. The V end lost 2 bases, the J end lost 4 bases, and 8 bases lay between the germline ends. CDR3 length equals 12 residues. The germline V gene encodes CDR1 SQVTM and CDR2 ANQGSEA. The CDR3 sequence: CSVESTIYGYTF. CDR3 DNA: TGCAGCGTTGAAAGCACCATCTATGGCTACACCTTC.

The chain links TRBV30 to TRBJ2-7; 11 nucleotides align to TRBD1. The CDR3 extends over 15 amino acids. CDR1 GTSNPN and CDR2 SVGIG come from the germline V gene (reference sequence). The trim removed 3 bases at V and 1 base at J, leaving 5 bases unmatched. This CDR3 reads CAWSARDRGSYEQYF. CDR3 nucleotides: TGTGCCTGGAGCGCCCGGGACAGGGGGTCCTACGAGCAGTACTTC.

This clone was counted a few times. The chain is built from TRBV29-1 and TRBJ2-1, with 10 bases matching TRBD2. V lost 4 bases and J lost 4; bases outside the gene matches: 1. The germline gives CDR1 SQVTM, CDR2 ANQGSEA. The CDR3 has 13 residues. The CDR3 nucleotides are TGCAGCGTTGCTAGCGGGGGTTACAATGAGCAGTTCTTC. Translated: CSVASGGYNEQFF.

This chain joins TRBV25-1 and TRBJ1-4; tentative D call: TRBD1 (5 bases). CDR1 and CDR2 from the germline V gene are MGHDK and SYGVNS. The V end lost 2 bases, the J end lost 8 bases, and 12 bases lay between the germline ends. CDR3 length: 14 amino acids. CDR3 nucleotides: TGTGCCAGCAGTGAAGCCAGGGCCGGAGAAAAACTGTTTTTT. This codes for CASSEARAGEKLFF.

The chain links TRBV15 to TRBJ2-6; tentative D call: TRBD1 (5 bases). From germline, CDR1 is LNHNV and CDR2 YYDKDF (reference sequence). Trimming removed 1 base at V and 2 bases at J, with 9 bases between. This CDR3 spans 16 amino acids. Written as DNA, the CDR3 is TGTGCCACCAGCAGAGTCTCAGGGCCTGGGGCCAACGTCCTGACTTTC. This gives the protein CATSRVSGPGANVLTF.

The chain uses TRBV5-6 and TRBJ2-3; the D gene is possibly TRBD2 (6 bases). Germline lookup yields CDR1 SGHDT and CDR2 YYEEEE. This CDR3 is 15 amino acids long. The V gene lost 3 bases and the J gene lost 3 bases, with 14 bases spanning the gap. Here the CDR3 DNA reads TGTGCCAGCAGCTCCACCGGGAGAGGGACAGATACGCAGTATTTT. As protein: CASSSTGRGTDTQYF.

Points on this clone: A clone one base away is much larger, so this may be a read error. Other DNA sequences in this sample translate to the same CDR3. V gene TRBV6-5 combines with J gene TRBJ1-2, with 7 bases aligning to TRBD1. The CDR3 runs 13 residues. Per the germline V gene, CDR1 is MNHEY and CDR2 is SVGAGI. Trimming removed 6 bases from V and 2 bases from J; junction bases left unmatched: 3. CDR3 protein: CASSPTGNYGYTF. CDR3 DNA sequence: TGTGCCAGCAGCCCGACAGGGAACTATGGCTACACCTTC.

V and J are TRBV7-2 and TRBJ1-4; D gene unclear. In germline, CDR1 is SGHTA, CDR2 FQGNSA. With 1 base removed from V and 0 bases from J, the gap between germline ends came to 3 bases. The CDR3 is made up of 14 amino acids. CDR3 coding DNA: TGTGCCAGCAGCTTAGACACAACTAATGAAAAACTGTTTTTT. It encodes CASSLDTTNEKLFF.

By sample share, this clone is medium-sized. This chain links TRBV29-1 with TRBJ2-5; D might be TRBD1 (6 bases). Germline assignment: CDR1 SQVTM and CDR2 ANQGSEA. V was clipped by 7 bases and J by 4 bases, with 10 bases between them. The CDR3 contains 11 residues. This chain's CDR3 is CSGGQSETQYF. As DNA, the CDR3 is TGCAGCGGCGGACAGTCAGAGACCCAGTACTTC.

This rearrangement joins TRBV5-6 to TRBJ2-7, with 10 bases that match TRBD1. The ends lost 4 bases at V and 4 bases at J; junction bases unmatched: 11. Germline V gene lookup returns CDR1 SGHDT and CDR2 YYEEEE. This CDR3 is 16 amino acids long. The CDR3 loop is CASSANPGQGRYEQYF. DNA for the CDR3: TGTGCCAGCAGCGCAAATCCGGGACAGGGGAGGTACGAGCAGTACTTC.

There are a few counts of this clone. The chain recombines TRBV9 with TRBJ1-2; 11 bases are shared with TRBD1. Losses at the gene ends were 6 bases for V and 7 bases for J; bases not matched to a gene: 8. CDR3 length: 14 residues. From germline, CDR1 is SGDLS and CDR2 YYNGEE. The CDR3 is CASTVTDRGLGYTF. In DNA form, the CDR3 reads TGTGCCAGCACGGTAACGGACAGGGGGCTTGGCTACACCTTC.

The chain is built from TRBV11-2 and TRBJ2-5, with 9 bases fitting TRBD1. With 1 base clipped from V and 5 bases from J, the junction kept 5 bases outside the gene matches. The CDR3 consists of 15 residues. Germline-derived CDR1 and CDR2 are SGHAT and FQNNGV. The CDR3 nucleotides read TGTGCCAGCAGCTTAGGGACAGGGGTAGGGGAGACCCAGTACTTC. This translates into CASSLGTGVGETQYF.

This chain joins TRBV19 and TRBJ1-2; D unclear. V lost 7 bases and J lost 4, with 16 bases in between. From germline, CDR1 is LNHDA and CDR2 SQIVND (reference sequence). The CDR3 runs 14 residues. CDR3 sequence reads: CASIQTNLPYGYTF. The DNA of the CDR3 is TGTGCCAGTATTCAGACGAACCTTCCCTATGGCTACACCTTC.

There are a few counts of this clone. This rearrangement joins TRBV4-1 to TRBJ1-4; D gene ambiguous. The CDR3 length is 14 residues. V was cut by 6 bases and J by 4 bases, with 12 bases left in between. The V gene's germline CDR1 is MGHRA and CDR2 YSYEKL. Here the CDR3 reads CASSRMRNNEKLFF. In nucleotides, the CDR3 is TGCGCCAGCAGTCGGATGCGGAATAATGAAAAACTGTTTTTT.

This rearrangement joins TRBV29-1 to TRBJ2-5, with D tentatively TRBD1 (5 bases). This CDR3 is built from 12 residues. The germline V gene has CDR1 SQVTM and CDR2 ANQGSEA. Trimming left V 4 bases short and J 4 bases short, with 10 bases between. The CDR3 DNA is TGCAGCGTTGTTCAGGGTGTAGAGACCCAGTACTTC. Amino acids: CSVVQGVETQYF.

The chain uses TRBV29-1 and TRBJ1-2, with TRBD1 as a possible D gene (5 bases). Germline V gene lookup returns CDR1 SQVTM and CDR2 ANQGSEA. Trimming stripped 5 bases from V and 3 bases from J, with 13 bases between. The CDR3 spans 13 residues. Here the CDR3 DNA reads TGCAGCGTTACTGGGACGGCGGACTATGGCTACACCTTC. Translation gives CSVTGTADYGYTF.

This chain joins TRBV14 and TRBJ1-1; D is unresolved. The CDR3 consists of 12 residues. Germline lookup yields CDR1 SGHDN and CDR2 FVKESK. The germline V and J ends were trimmed by 1 base and 7 bases, with 7 bases remaining between them. CDR3: CASSQGRDEAFF. The DNA for the CDR3 is TGTGCCAGCAGCCAAGGTCGGGATGAAGCTTTCTTT.

This chain uses TRBV4-3 with TRBJ2-6, with D possibly TRBD2 on 5 matching bases. Germline V lookup: CDR1 LGHNA, CDR2 YSLEER. The V end lost 0 bases, the J end lost 4 bases, and 19 bases lay between the germline ends. The CDR3 totals 19 residues. In DNA form, the CDR3 reads TGCGCCAGCAGCCAAGATACTAGGTGGTTGGACCCGGGGGCCAACGTCCTGACTTTC. This sequence encodes CASSQDTRWLDPGANVLTF.

The V and J genes are TRBV4-3 and TRBJ2-1, with a tentative D call TRBD2 (5 bases). The CDR3 runs to 15 residues. V gave up 1 base and J gave up 9 bases, with 16 bases separating them. CDR1 is LGHNA, CDR2 YSLEER, per germline. CDR3 protein: CASSQGIRETAEQFF. CDR3 sequence (DNA): TGCGCCAGCAGCCAAGGTATAAGGGAGACGGCTGAGCAGTTCTTC.

The table lists this clone with a few counts. The J gene is TRBJ1-5, the V gene TRBV7-6; the match to TRBD1 covers 11 bases. V lost 5 bases, J lost 6 bases, and 3 bases stayed unmatched. The germline gives CDR1 SGHVS, CDR2 FNYEAQ. The CDR3 runs 14 residues. CDR3 nucleotide sequence: TGTGCCAGCAGCGCCGGGACAGGGGGTCAGCCCCAGCATTTT. As protein: CASSAGTGGQPQHF.

This clone was observed a few times. The same CDR3 arises from other DNA sequences in this sample as well. This chain uses TRBV29-1 with TRBJ2-2; no reliable D call. This CDR3 has 13 residues. Germline CDR1 and CDR2: SQVTM and ANQGSEA. Trimming took off 3 bases at V and 1 base at J, with 6 bases between the two ends. CDR3 in amino acids: CSVDRVNTGELFF. CDR3 bases: TGCAGCGTTGATCGAGTGAACACCGGGGAGCTGTTTTTT.

This clone was seen a few times. The V call is TRBV10-3, the J call TRBJ1-1; 7 bases map to TRBD1. Germline CDR1 is ENHRY and CDR2 is SYGVKD. V shed 4 bases and J 7 bases; nucleotides not matched to a gene: 15. This CDR3 has 16 residues. The CDR3 DNA reads TGTGCCATCAGTGGGGGGACAGTCGCACACCATTATGAAGCTTTCTTT. As protein: CAISGGTVAHHYEAFF.